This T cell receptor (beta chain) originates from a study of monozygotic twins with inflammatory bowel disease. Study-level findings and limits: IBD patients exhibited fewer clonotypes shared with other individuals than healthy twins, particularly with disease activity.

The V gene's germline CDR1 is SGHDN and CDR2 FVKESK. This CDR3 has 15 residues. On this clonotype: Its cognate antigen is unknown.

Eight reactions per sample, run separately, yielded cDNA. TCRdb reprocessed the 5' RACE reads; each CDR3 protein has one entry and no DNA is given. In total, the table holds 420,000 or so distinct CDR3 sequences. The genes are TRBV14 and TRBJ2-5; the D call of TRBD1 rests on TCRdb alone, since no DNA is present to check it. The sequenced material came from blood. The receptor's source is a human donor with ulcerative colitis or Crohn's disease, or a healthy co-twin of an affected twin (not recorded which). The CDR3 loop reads CASSSRRDVSETQYF.